This T cell receptor (beta chain) was sequenced during a study of CD4 and CD8 cells across lung adenocarcinoma regions. This clonotype was recorded at least ten times. TCRdb re-analysed the PCR reads in MiXCR, keeping a single row per CDR3 protein. This table has about 23,000 distinct CDR3 sequences, about 50% appearing once. Germline assignment: CDR1 MNHNS and CDR2 SASEGT. The length of the CDR3 is 12 residues. Deletions cut 4 bases from V and 5 bases from J, with 8 bases between. Donors had localized lung adenocarcinoma, a non-small cell lung cancer. This rearrangement joins TRBV6-1 to TRBJ1-1, with D hard to call. This receptor was taken from a male donor with lung adenocarcinoma. The CD4 and CD8 labels of this study may be unreliable. Source material: CD4+ T cells from the center of a lung tumor. CDR3 in amino acids: CASSVDWTEAFF. CDR3 in DNA: TGTGCCAGCAGTGTGGACTGGACTGAAGCTTTCTTT.